This T cell receptor beta chain comes out of a study of CD8 T cells in Susac syndrome. Trimming took 0 bases from V and 5 from J; bases not matched to a gene: 9. Looked up from germline, CDR1 is DFQATT and CDR2 is SNEGSKA (reference sequence). The CDR3 has 15 amino acids. This clonotype is a singleton in its sample. What it binds is unknown. RNA, at 0.5 to 1 ug, was reverse transcribed with random hexamers. The immunoSEQ assay covered 54 Vbeta and 13 Jbeta segments for CDR3. In TCRdb, the immunoSEQ multiplex PCR reads were re-called with MiXCR into one record per CDR3 protein. This table has about 180,000 distinct CDR3 sequences, 95% appearing once. In blood CD8+ and CD4+ T cells, TCR beta underwent sequencing. General study points: It was acknowledged in the study that the number of individuals who were included in its TCR sequencing and HLA analysis was relatively small.

The sample was CD8+ T cells from PBMCs. The TCR originated in a human donor with multiple sclerosis. V and J are TRBV20-1 and TRBJ2-7, with 8 bases matching TRBD1. CDR3 residues: CSARDEDRVADEQYF. Written as DNA, the CDR3 is TGCAGTGCTAGAGATGAGGACAGGGTTGCAGACGAGCAGTACTTC.